This T cell receptor beta chain was recorded in a study of cytomegalovirus exposure and HLA in healthy donors. About the study: Findings of an earlier analysis included about 120 million unique TCR beta sequences from some 200 million T cells. General observations from the study: In an earlier analysis, most TCR beta V segments were productive about 87% or about 30% of the time. Links to common viral pathogens appeared, in a later analysis, for several of the most significant clusters.

The study ran its PCR with 60 Vbeta and 13 Jbeta primers. TCRdb keeps only in-frame clones here, not all; method: immunoSEQ multiplex PCR. The data show some 160,000 clones, with nearly 85% seen just once and roughly 3.4% held by the top ten. Germline CDR1 reads SNHLY; CDR2 reads FYNNEI. The germline V and J ends were trimmed by 8 bases and 8 bases, with 16 bases remaining between them. This CDR3 is 13 amino acids long. Of note for this clone: Its specificity is unknown.

The chain has TRBV2 and TRBJ2-1, with D perhaps matching TRBD2 (7 bases). The receptor's source is a male donor in good health and CMV-seronegative. The specimen was PBMCs. Written as DNA, the CDR3 is TGTGCCAGCGAGGTAGGGGGGGGACATGAGCAGTTCTTC. It yields the protein CASEVGGGHEQFF.